This is a list of T cell receptor beta chains from one sample in a study of CD8+CD57+ T cells in acquired aplastic anemia. TCRdb recomputed calls from the reads with MiXCR, one row per CDR3 protein. The sample carries about 180,000 distinct CDR3 sequences, 48% recorded once. Sequenced sample: sorted CD4+, CD8+, or CD8+CD57+ T cells (not recorded which) from PBMCs. Receptors originate from a human donor with aplastic anemia. The CDR3 runs from the conserved cysteine through the conserved F or W. The order of the fields is J gene, V gene, clone size, D gene, CDR3 protein, CDR3 DNA. D genes are given only for firm matches. Size is omitted from some rows. Given values are once, few, many or a class for expanded clones.

j_gene: TRBJ2-5; v_gene: TRBV6-5; abundance: .; d_gene: TRBD2; CDR3aa: CASSYIPLAGEETQYF; CDR3nt: TGTGCCAGCAGTTACATTCCACTAGCGGGAGAAGAGACCCAGTACTTC
j_gene: TRBJ1-2; v_gene: TRBV10-3; abundance: .; d_gene: .; CDR3aa: CAISEAGRGGSNYGYTF; CDR3nt: TGTGCCATCAGTGAGGCCGGTCGGGGCGGCTCTAACTATGGCTACACCTTC
j_gene: TRBJ2-5; v_gene: TRBV7-3; abundance: .; d_gene: .; CDR3aa: CASSGTPGETQYF; CDR3nt: TGTGCCAGCAGCGGGACTCCCGGGGAGACCCAGTACTTC
j_gene: TRBJ1-3; v_gene: TRBV5-4; abundance: few; d_gene: TRBD1; CDR3aa: CASSLAGAQGAAGNTIYF; CDR3nt: TGTGCCAGCAGCTTGGCCGGGGCTCAGGGGGCGGCTGGAAACACCATATATTTT
j_gene: TRBJ2-5; v_gene: TRBV9; abundance: .; d_gene: TRBD1; CDR3aa: CASSARGTGGKTQYF; CDR3nt: TGTGCCAGCAGCGCTAGAGGGACAGGGGGGAAGACCCAGTACTTC
j_gene: TRBJ2-7; v_gene: TRBV29-1; abundance: .; d_gene: .; CDR3aa: CSSTLRDEQYF; CDR3nt: TGCAGTAGTACCTTGAGGGACGAGCAGTACTTC
j_gene: TRBJ2-2; v_gene: TRBV7-6; abundance: .; d_gene: .; CDR3aa: CASSLNSANTGELFF; CDR3nt: TGTGCCAGCAGCTTAAACAGCGCGAACACCGGGGAGCTGTTTTTT
j_gene: TRBJ2-5; v_gene: TRBV5-1; abundance: many; d_gene: TRBD1; CDR3aa: CASRSGTGWETQYF; CDR3nt: TGCGCCAGCAGGAGCGGGACAGGGTGGGAGACCCAGTACTTC
j_gene: TRBJ2-4; v_gene: TRBV20-1; abundance: .; d_gene: TRBD2; CDR3aa: CSAALAGGPGAKNIQYF; CDR3nt: TGCAGTGCTGCACTAGCGGGAGGGCCGGGGGCCAAAAACATTCAGTACTTC
j_gene: TRBJ1-1; v_gene: TRBV10-3; abundance: .; d_gene: .; CDR3aa: CAISETMRSTEAFF; CDR3nt: TGTGCCATCAGTGAGACGATGCGGTCTACTGAAGCTTTCTTT
j_gene: TRBJ2-2; v_gene: TRBV29-1; abundance: .; d_gene: .; CDR3aa: CSVEDLTRASSGELFF; CDR3nt: TGCAGCGTTGAAGATCTTACGCGAGCGTCCTCCGGGGAGCTGTTTTTT
j_gene: TRBJ1-2; v_gene: TRBV10-3; abundance: .; d_gene: .; CDR3aa: CAISDSLGFKYGYTF; CDR3nt: TGTGCCATCAGTGACAGTCTAGGCTTTAAGTATGGCTACACCTTC
j_gene: TRBJ2-7; v_gene: TRBV18; abundance: few; d_gene: .; CDR3aa: CASSPPGAQLYEQYF; CDR3nt: TGTGCCAGCTCACCACCGGGGGCGCAACTTTACGAGCAGTACTTC
j_gene: TRBJ1-2; v_gene: TRBV10-2; abundance: many; d_gene: .; CDR3aa: CASRPGERGYTF; CDR3nt: TGCGCCAGCAGGCCCGGAGAGCGCGGCTACACCTTC
j_gene: TRBJ1-2; v_gene: TRBV18; abundance: many; d_gene: .; CDR3aa: CASSPPGTGGYTF; CDR3nt: TGTGCCAGCTCACCACCAGGGACTGGCGGCTACACCTTC
j_gene: TRBJ1-2; v_gene: TRBV7-3; abundance: .; d_gene: .; CDR3aa: CASSLQHNYGYTF; CDR3nt: TGTGCCAGCAGCCTACAGCATAACTATGGCTACACCTTC
j_gene: TRBJ1-1; v_gene: TRBV5-1; abundance: .; d_gene: .; CDR3aa: CASSLYRVGTEAFF; CDR3nt: TGCGCCAGCAGCTTGTACAGGGTCGGGACTGAAGCTTTCTTT
j_gene: TRBJ1-3; v_gene: TRBV12-3/TRBV12-4; abundance: .; d_gene: .; CDR3aa: CASSFGGSGNTIYF; CDR3nt: TGTGCCAGCAGTTTTGGGGGCTCTGGAAACACCATATATTTT
j_gene: TRBJ1-1; v_gene: TRBV7-9; abundance: .; d_gene: .; CDR3aa: CASSSATGYTEAFF; CDR3nt: TGTGCCAGCAGCTCAGCAACAGGGTATACTGAAGCTTTCTTT
j_gene: TRBJ2-1; v_gene: TRBV9; abundance: many; d_gene: TRBD1; CDR3aa: CASSSKTGNYNEQFF; CDR3nt: TGTGCCAGCAGCTCAAAGACAGGGAATTACAATGAGCAGTTCTTC
j_gene: TRBJ1-1; v_gene: TRBV5-1; abundance: .; d_gene: TRBD1; CDR3aa: CTSSWQTGGTEAFF; CDR3nt: TGCACCAGCAGCTGGCAGACAGGGGGCACTGAAGCTTTCTTT
j_gene: TRBJ1-2; v_gene: TRBV3-1; abundance: few; d_gene: .; CDR3aa: CASSRALRPGGYTF; CDR3nt: TGTGCCAGCAGCCGAGCCCTTCGGCCCGGTGGCTACACCTTC
j_gene: TRBJ1-1; v_gene: TRBV2; abundance: many; d_gene: .; CDR3aa: CASSGIGGGYTEAFF; CDR3nt: TGTGCCAGCAGTGGAATTGGTGGAGGGTACACTGAAGCTTTCTTT